This T cell receptor beta chain appears in the sequencing data of a study of T cells after yellow fever vaccination. This clonotype has only a few counts. Its cognate antigen is unknown. TCRdb called the 5' RACE reads again in MiXCR, with one record for every CDR3 protein. This sample carries 150,000 to 200,000 distinct CDR3 sequences, roughly 9% of them seen once, and the ten largest clones take roughly a third. Findings and caveats of the study: Most primary-vaccination clones reappeared after the booster (approximately 96% CD4, roughly 90% CD8). A limited proportion of clonotypes was detected within both the CD4 and CD8 compartments.

The TCR sequence derives from a man younger than 35 who received the YFV17D yellow fever vaccine. This sample comprised CD8+ T cells sorted from PBMCs, obtained 45 days after the yellow fever booster vaccination.

The DNA of the CDR3 is TGTGCCAGCAGCTTAGCGGAGGGGCCCTATAATTCACCCCTCCACTTT. It codes for CASSLAEGPYNSPLHF. V gene TRBV7-8 combines with J gene TRBJ1-6; a possible D gene is TRBD1 (5 bases). Deletions cut 0 bases from V and 2 bases from J, with 8 bases between. This CDR3 region has 16 residues. The V gene's germline CDR1 is SGHVS and CDR2 FQNEAQ.